Below are 32 T cell receptor beta chains sequenced from a single sample in a study of blood T cell repertoires in COVID-19. TCRdb's table, derived via immunoSEQ multiplex PCR, lists solely in-frame clones and lacks some. The sample gives some 300,000 clones, around nine tenths of which show up once; around 4.2% is in the top ten. Material: PBMCs or T cells enriched from blood (not recorded which). Source of these receptors: a woman under 40 who had been exposed to COVID-19.

The rearrangement links TRBV7-2 to TRBJ2-3, with 10 nucleotides matching TRBD2. The CDR3 has 17 amino acids. The germline V gene encodes CDR1 SGHTA and CDR2 FQGNSA. V shed 1 base, J shed 2 bases, and the junction held 6 bases outside the gene matches. CDR3 sequence (DNA): TGTGCCAGCAGCTTAGTATCTAGCGGGGGACCCACAGATACGCAGTATTTT. Its translation is CASSLVSSGGPTDTQYF.

This clone was observed a handful of times. The J gene is TRBJ2-7, the V gene TRBV5-5, with 9 bases lining up with TRBD1. The V segment lost 2 bases and the J segment 5 bases; nucleotides outside the gene matches: 2. The CDR3 is 13 amino acids. Germline CDR1 reads SGHKS; CDR2 reads YYEKEE (reference sequence). The CDR3 here is CASSFRTGDEQYF. The CDR3 DNA reads as TGTGCCAGCAGCTTTCGGACAGGGGACGAGCAGTACTTC.

The rearrangement uses TRBV12-3 or TRBV12-4 and TRBJ1-2, with D unclear. Trimming stripped 4 bases from V and 8 bases from J, with 8 bases between. CDR3 size: 11 residues. The CDR3 sequence is CASSSRWGYTF. Written as DNA, the CDR3 is TGTGCCAGCAGTTCCCGGTGGGGCTACACCTTC.

The chain uses TRBV29-1 and TRBJ1-4; 9 bases match TRBD1. J gave up 6 bases and V 5 bases, and 4 bases lay outside the gene matches. The length of the CDR3 is 13 residues. Looked up from germline, CDR1 is SQVTM and CDR2 is ANQGSEA. CDR3 DNA sequence: TGCAGCGTTTTGGGACAGGGTTATGAAAAACTGTTTTTT. Protein sequence: CSVLGQGYEKLFF.

The chain has TRBV3-1 (or the pseudogene TRBV3-2) and TRBJ1-4; 8 nucleotides line up with TRBD1. The CDR3 consists of 16 residues. After removal of 4 bases from V and 5 bases from J, the junction contained 9 bases not matched to a gene. Germline V lookup: CDR1 LGHDT, CDR2 YNNKEL (reference sequence). CDR3 DNA sequence: TGTGCCAGCAGCCGAGAAGGACAGGGTGCAAATGAAAAACTGTTTTTT. Its protein is CASSREGQGANEKLFF.

The genes are TRBV5-6 and TRBJ2-5; no definite D call. The V and J ends lost 2 bases and 1 base respectively, with 6 bases between them. The CDR3 consists of 13 residues. The germline CDR1 and CDR2 sequences are SGHDT and YYEEEE. CDR3 coding DNA: TGTGCCAGCAGCTTCAGTTTCCAAGAGACCCAGTACTTC. This sequence encodes CASSFSFQETQYF. The full variable domain, its missing parts supplied by reference TRBV5-6 and TRBJ2-5, is DAGVTQSPTHLIKTRGQQVTLRCSPKSGHDTVSWYQQALGQGPQFIFQYYEEEERQRGNFPDRFSGHQFPNYSSELNVNALLLGDSALYLCASSFSFQETQYFGPGTRLLVL.

Note on this clone: The sample contains more than one DNA sequence encoding this CDR3. V usage is TRBV18 and J usage is TRBJ2-7; TRBD1 matches at 8 bases. Looked up from germline, CDR1 is KGHSH and CDR2 is LQKENI. Unmatched junction bases numbered 4, after V lost 3 bases and J lost 3 bases. The CDR3 length is 14 residues. This CDR3 reads CASSPGTGDYEQYF. The CDR3, as DNA: TGTGCCAGCTCACCCGGGACAGGAGACTACGAGCAGTACTTC.

V gene TRBV11-1 combines with J gene TRBJ2-1; the match to TRBD1 covers 10 bases. The CDR3 sequence is 16 residues long. Germline lookup yields CDR1 SGHAT and CDR2 FQDESV (reference sequence). The J segment lost 4 bases and the V segment lost 4 bases, leaving 7 bases of the junction unmatched. Here the CDR3 reads CASSSQGTGVYNEQFF. DNA of the CDR3: TGTGCCAGCAGCTCCCAAGGGACAGGGGTTTACAATGAGCAGTTCTTC.

The chain joins TRBV5-1 to TRBJ2-1, with a possible D match to TRBD2 (5 bases). Per the germline V gene, CDR1 is SGHRS and CDR2 is YFSETQ. The V end was cut by 4 bases, the J end by 9 bases, with 8 bases between. This CDR3 is 11 amino acids long. The CDR3 region is CASSTRTEQFF. Written as DNA, the CDR3 is TGCGCCAGCAGCACTAGAACTGAGCAGTTCTTC.

The chain joins TRBV4-1 to TRBJ1-4; no clear D. The CDR3 loop spans 15 amino acids. Germline CDR1 MGHRA, CDR2 YSYEKL. V lost 2 bases, J lost 2 bases, and 9 bases lay in between. The CDR3 here is CASSQFASTNEKLFF. The CDR3 bases are TGCGCCAGCAGCCAATTCGCGAGTACTAATGAAAAACTGTTTTTT.

J is TRBJ1-6 and V is TRBV7-6, with D perhaps TRBD1 (5 bases). The germline V gene has CDR1 SGHVS and CDR2 FNYEAQ. V dropped 5 bases and J dropped 0 bases, with 11 bases sitting between them. The CDR3 has 16 amino acids. The CDR3 loop is CASSPTVSSYNSPLHF. DNA for the CDR3: TGTGCCAGCAGCCCGACAGTTAGCTCCTATAATTCACCCCTCCACTTT. The complete variable domain, with remaining parts taken from reference TRBV7-6 and TRBJ1-6, reads GAGVSQSPRYKVTKRGQDVALRCDPISGHVSLYWYRQALGQGPEFLTYFNYEAQQDKSGLPNDRFSAERPEGSISTLTIQRTEQRDSAMYRCASSPTVSSYNSPLHFGNGTRLTVT.

The V and J genes are TRBV27 and TRBJ2-7; D might be TRBD1 (5 bases). V dropped 5 bases and J dropped 3 bases, with 8 bases sitting between them. Germline CDR1 reads MNHEY; CDR2 reads SMNVEV (reference sequence). The CDR3 has 12 residues. Here the CDR3 reads CASSARGYEQYF. For the CDR3, the DNA is TGTGCCAGCAGTGCAAGGGGCTACGAGCAGTACTTC.

The V gene is TRBV5-1, the J gene TRBJ1-2; 7 nucleotides line up with TRBD1. CDR1 is SGHRS and CDR2 is YFSETQ in the germline V gene. J lost 3 bases, V lost 0 bases, and 2 bases had no gene match. The CDR3 contains 14 residues. This CDR3 is CASSLAGTDYGYTF. The CDR3 bases are TGCGCCAGCAGCTTGGCCGGGACAGACTATGGCTACACCTTC. Drawing the rest from reference TRBV5-1 and TRBJ1-2, the complete variable domain is KAGVTQTPRYLIKTRGQQVTLSCSPISGHRSVSWYQQTPGQGLQFLFEYFSETQRNKGNFPGRFSGRQFSNSRSEMNVSTLELGDSALYLCASSLAGTDYGYTFGSGTRLTVV.

The chain links TRBV9 to TRBJ1-3; TRBD1 matches 8 bases. The J segment lost 2 bases and the V segment lost 3 bases, leaving 7 bases of the junction unmatched. The germline V gene encodes CDR1 SGDLS and CDR2 YYNGEE. The CDR3 runs 16 residues. CDR3 DNA: TGTGCCAGCAGCGACGGACAGGGCCCACCTGGAAACACCATATATTTT. Translating gives CASSDGQGPPGNTIYF.

The J gene is TRBJ1-2, the V gene TRBV2, with 8 bases lining up with TRBD1. The germline gives CDR1 SNHLY, CDR2 FYNNEI. The CDR3 spans 15 residues. Trimming at V came to 7 bases and at J to 2 bases, leaving 9 bases not matched to a gene. CDR3 coding DNA: TGTGCCAGCAAATTCCAGGGGGCTTCCAACTATGGCTACACCTTC. Translating gives CASKFQGASNYGYTF.

V is TRBV7-2 and J is TRBJ1-1; possible D gene TRBD1, 6 bases. This CDR3 spans 15 amino acids. Germline V gene sequence: CDR1 SGHTA, CDR2 FQGNSA. V shed 6 bases and J shed 1 base, with 15 bases lying between them. The CDR3 loop reads CASSPQTGRNTEAFF. For the CDR3, the DNA is TGTGCCAGCAGTCCTCAAACAGGGCGGAACACTGAAGCTTTCTTT. Drawing the rest from reference TRBV7-2 and TRBJ1-1, the complete variable domain is GAGVSQSPSNKVTEKGKDVELRCDPISGHTALYWYRQSLGQGLEFLIYFQGNSAPDKSGLPSDRFSAERTGGSVSTLTIQRTQQEDSAVYLCASSPQTGRNTEAFFGQGTRLTVV.

The V call is TRBV10-2, the J call TRBJ1-1; the D gene is possibly TRBD1 (6 bases). This CDR3 region has 16 residues. V lost 3 bases and J lost 0, with 14 bases in between. Germline CDR1 is WSHSY and CDR2 is SAAADI. CDR3 DNA: TGCGCCAGCAGTGACAGGTGGACAGACTTGAACACTGAAGCTTTCTTT. It is translated as CASSDRWTDLNTEAFF.

This rearrangement joins TRBV3-1 (or the pseudogene TRBV3-2) to TRBJ1-2; a weak D match, TRBD1 (6 bases). V lost 5 bases to trimming and J lost 4 bases, with 17 bases between them. CDR1 is LGHDT, CDR2 YNNKEL, per germline (reference sequence). This CDR3 is built from 15 residues. Here the CDR3 DNA reads TGTGCCAGCAGCAAAATCCCGACAGGAAGCTATGGCTACACCTTC. Its protein is CASSKIPTGSYGYTF.

This sequence joins TRBV2 and TRBJ1-2; a weak D match, TRBD1 (5 bases). The CDR3 sequence is 13 residues long. V was shortened by 8 bases and J by 7 bases, with 17 bases between the two germline ends. Per the germline V gene, CDR1 is SNHLY and CDR2 is FYNNEI. The CDR3 sequence is CASHREGRGGYTF. CDR3 bases: TGTGCCAGCCATAGAGAGGGGCGGGGTGGCTACACCTTC.

The chain combines TRBV25-1 with TRBJ1-5; D is unclear. The CDR3 loop spans 14 amino acids. CDR1 is MGHDK and CDR2 is SYGVNS in the germline V gene. Trimming stripped 2 bases from V and 6 bases from J, with 11 bases between. Here the CDR3 reads CASSETYLSQPQHF. The CDR3 DNA reads as TGTGCCAGCAGTGAAACTTACTTGAGTCAGCCCCAGCATTTT.

The chain carries TRBV2 and TRBJ2-5; 8 nucleotides line up with TRBD1. The length of the CDR3 is 15 residues. V was pared by 7 bases and J by 4 bases, with 11 bases of the junction left unmatched. Germline CDR1 reads SNHLY; CDR2 reads FYNNEI. This CDR3 reads CASTRMVQGAETQYF. The CDR3 DNA reads TGTGCCAGCACTCGAATGGTTCAGGGGGCAGAGACCCAGTACTTC.

The chain has TRBV5-1 and TRBJ2-3; weak D call: TRBD2 (7 bases). Germline assignment: CDR1 SGHRS and CDR2 YFSETQ. The length of the CDR3 is 15 residues. The V end was cut by 0 bases, the J end by 4 bases, with 12 bases between. The CDR3 spells CASSLAGGTPDTQYF. The CDR3 DNA reads as TGCGCCAGCAGCTTGGCGGGGGGCACTCCAGATACGCAGTATTTT.

The chain is built from TRBV5-6 and TRBJ1-2; D unresolved. V dropped 0 bases and J dropped 7 bases, with 22 bases sitting between them. Germline assignment: CDR1 SGHDT and CDR2 YYEEEE. There are 17 residues in the CDR3. The DNA for the CDR3 is TGTGCCAGCAGCTTGGATCCATATCCCTCTAATGCCCCTGGCTACACCTTC. Translated, it gives CASSLDPYPSNAPGYTF.

The chain links TRBV19 to TRBJ1-5, with 8 bases fitting TRBD1. CDR1 and CDR2 from the germline V gene are LNHDA and SQIVND (reference sequence). The CDR3 spans 17 residues. The J segment lost 11 bases and the V segment lost 3 bases, leaving 18 bases of the junction unmatched. The CDR3 region is CASSIGKGTGGLDAQHF. The CDR3 DNA reads TGTGCCAGTAGTATCGGAAAAGGGACAGGAGGACTTGATGCCCAGCATTTT.

V gene TRBV3-1 (or the pseudogene TRBV3-2) combines with J gene TRBJ1-1; a weak D match, TRBD1 (6 bases). This CDR3 contains 14 residues. V was pared by 2 bases and J by 5 bases, with 12 bases between. Germline V lookup: CDR1 LGHDT, CDR2 YNNKEL (reference sequence). CDR3 sequence reads: CASSQQGWGTEAFF. The CDR3, as DNA: TGTGCCAGCAGCCAACAGGGGTGGGGTACTGAAGCTTTCTTT.

The V call is TRBV24-1, the J call TRBJ2-7; D is ambiguous. Trimming removed 3 bases from V and 2 bases from J, with 7 bases in between. The germline gives CDR1 KGHDR, CDR2 SFDVKD. The length of the CDR3 is 13 residues. The CDR3 nucleotides read TGTGCCACCAGTGATCAAACAACCTACGAGCAGTACTTC. Its protein product is CATSDQTTYEQYF.

The genes are TRBV5-1 and TRBJ1-2; TRBD1 might be the D (5 bases). The CDR3 runs 14 residues. Trimming pared 2 bases from V and 0 bases from J, leaving 8 bases between. Per germline, CDR1 SGHRS and CDR2 YFSETQ. CDR3 region: CASSLGEANYGYTF. The CDR3, as DNA: TGCGCCAGCAGCTTAGGGGAGGCTAACTATGGCTACACCTTC.

The rearrangement uses TRBV7-9 and TRBJ1-3; 8 bases map to TRBD1. Germline lookup yields CDR1 SEHNR and CDR2 FQNEAQ (reference sequence). This CDR3 comprises 13 residues. Trimming removed 5 bases from V and 8 bases from J; junction bases left unmatched: 5. Here the CDR3 reads CASSPTGADTIYF. As DNA, the CDR3 is TGTGCCAGCAGCCCGACAGGGGCGGACACCATATATTTT.

This chain joins TRBV18 and TRBJ2-1; 7 nucleotides agree with TRBD2. CDR1 is KGHSH, CDR2 LQKENI, per germline. V shed 0 bases and J 9 bases; nucleotides not matched to a gene: 8. The CDR3 has 15 residues. CDR3 in amino acids: CASSPPRGELGEQFF. The CDR3 DNA sequence: TGTGCCAGCTCACCACCCCGGGGGGAATTAGGTGAGCAGTTCTTC.

This chain connects TRBV4-3 to TRBJ1-3; D perhaps matches TRBD1 (5 bases). Trimming took 4 bases from V and 4 from J, leaving 11 bases between them. The CDR3 is 14 amino acids. Germline loops: CDR1 LGHNA, CDR2 YSLEER. CDR3 sequence (DNA): TGCGCCAGCAGCCCTCTCGGGGGAGGAAACACCATATATTTT. Translating it yields CASSPLGGGNTIYF.

The chain uses TRBV19 and TRBJ1-5; TRBD1 matches 7 bases. After removal of 3 bases from V and 6 bases from J, the junction contained 8 bases not matched to a gene. This CDR3 has 15 residues. Germline V gene sequence: CDR1 LNHDA, CDR2 SQIVND (reference sequence). DNA of the CDR3: TGTGCCAGTAGTATTAGGGGGCAGGGCGGTCAGCCCCAGCATTTT. Translating gives CASSIRGQGGQPQHF.

The chain couples TRBV6-1 to TRBJ1-1; D is uncertain. The CDR3 is 14 residues long. V was cut by 0 bases and J by 3 bases, with 8 bases left in between. Germline CDR1 is MNHNS and CDR2 is SASEGT. The CDR3 loop reads CASSEAMGHTEAFF. In DNA, the CDR3 is TGTGCCAGCAGTGAAGCGATGGGCCACACTGAAGCTTTCTTT.